This T cell receptor (beta chain) was obtained from a study of blood T cells in healthy people across ages. This clonotype came up a few times. Its antigen is currently unknown. The second PCR ran roughly 6 to 11 cycles with a sample-barcoded 5' primer and J-beta primers. TCRdb independently ran MiXCR on the 5' RACE reads; one entry per CDR3 protein. The repertoire has about 1.5 million distinct CDR3 sequences, 42% of them found once; the top ten carry 4%. Study-wide results and caveats: The long-lived group displayed more naive CD4+ cells, plus higher diversity, than the aged donors did. In older individuals, TCR beta diversity per million T cells was lower, falling roughly linearly with age. Estimates drawn from one million T cells were deemed to understate diversity.

V was shortened by 2 bases and J by 4 bases, with 12 bases between the two germline ends. This CDR3 has 14 amino acids. CDR1 SGHRS and CDR2 YFSETQ come from the germline V gene. Aged about 6 to 100, donors were systemically healthy Caucasians from Russia. The V call is TRBV5-1, the J call TRBJ1-2; D call uncertain. The sequencing sample was made of blood. This clonotype originated in a woman between 18 and 30 years old in good health. The CDR3 DNA follows: TGCGCCAGCAGCTTTGGAGACATCCCCTATGGCTACACCTTC. Its translation is CASSFGDIPYGYTF.